The 30 T cell receptor beta chains below were found in one sample sequenced in a study of cytomegalovirus exposure and HLA in healthy donors. The PCR made use of 60 Vbeta and 13 Jbeta primers. Sequencing was performed with immunoSEQ multiplex PCR; in TCRdb, only in-frame clones are kept and a portion is missing. Seen here are hundreds of thousands of clones, roughly 83% observed once, and the top ten hold roughly 0.71%. Sequenced material: PBMCs. Source of these receptors: a boy aged 2 to 9 in good health and CMV-seronegative.

The chain recombines TRBV11-3 with TRBJ2-1; the match to TRBD2 covers 11 bases. Germline trimming cut 7 bases from V and 6 bases from J; bases unmatched to any gene: 14. Looked up from germline, CDR1 is SGHNT and CDR2 is YENEEA. There are 17 residues in the CDR3. This chain's CDR3 is CASTHDSASGRTNEQFF. CDR3 DNA: TGTGCCAGCACCCACGACTCGGCTAGCGGGAGGACCAATGAGCAGTTCTTC.

The V gene is TRBV6-8, the J gene TRBJ1-1, with 7 bases aligning to TRBD1. Trimming cost V 2 bases and J 6 bases; bases outside gene matches: 6. The CDR3 has 14 residues. The germline CDR1 and CDR2 sequences are MNHGY and SAAAGT. In nucleotides, the CDR3 is TGTGCCAGCAGTTACGAAGGACAGGCCGCTGAAGCTTTCTTT. This gives the protein CASSYEGQAAEAFF.

The chain is built from TRBV6-5 and TRBJ1-2, with 11 nucleotides matching TRBD1. Germline values: CDR1 MNHEY, CDR2 SVGAGI. The CDR3 loop spans 15 amino acids. The ends lost 6 bases at V and 4 bases at J; junction bases unmatched: 7. CDR3 sequence: CASSRGTGGFYGYTF. CDR3 coding DNA: TGTGCCAGCAGCCGAGGGACAGGGGGGTTCTATGGCTACACCTTC.

This CDR3 reads CASSQDVTGVGGELFF. In nucleotides, the CDR3 is TGCGCCAGCAGCCAAGACGTGACGGGAGTAGGCGGGGAGCTGTTTTTT. The chain carries TRBV4-1 and TRBJ2-2, with D possibly being TRBD2 (6 bases). Trimming removed 0 bases at V and 7 bases at J, with 15 bases between. Germline V gene data show CDR1 as MGHRA and CDR2 as YSYEKL. The CDR3 runs 16 residues.

The rearrangement uses TRBV7-9 and TRBJ2-3; 10 bases are a match to TRBD2. After removal of 5 bases from V and 3 bases from J, the junction contained 5 bases not matched to a gene. This CDR3 spans 15 amino acids. CDR1 and CDR2 from the germline V gene are SEHNR and FQNEAQ (reference sequence). CDR3 region: CASSQSSGRTDTQYF. CDR3 nucleotide sequence: TGTGCCAGCAGCCAATCTAGCGGGAGAACAGATACGCAGTATTTT. Supplemented by reference TRBV7-9 and TRBJ2-3, the full variable domain reads DTGVSQNPRHKITKRGQNVTFRCDPISEHNRLYWYRQTLGQGPEFLTYFQNEAQLEKSRLLSDRFSAERPKGSFSTLEIQRTEQGDSAMYLCASSQSSGRTDTQYFGPGTRLTVL.

V and J are TRBV6-1 and TRBJ2-3; TRBD2 agrees at 8 bases. The CDR3 loop spans 14 amino acids. V dropped 7 bases and J dropped 3; count of bases not matched to a gene: 6. Germline V CDR1 and CDR2: MNHNS, SASEGT. Here the CDR3 DNA reads TGTGCCAGCACCTTAGCGGGAAAGACAGATACGCAGTATTTT. Amino acids: CASTLAGKTDTQYF.

The rearrangement links TRBV23-1 to TRBJ1-5; D unresolved. TRBV23-1 is given ORF status, its function remaining uncertain. CDR3 length: 13 amino acids. V was clipped by 8 bases and J by 6 bases, with 14 bases between them. Here the CDR3 reads CASHLCLLQPQHF. The DNA for the CDR3 is TGCGCCAGCCATTTGTGTCTACTTCAGCCCCAGCATTTT.

This rearrangement joins TRBV7-9 to TRBJ2-7; 13 bases are shared with TRBD2. Looked up from germline, CDR1 is SEHNR and CDR2 is FQNEAQ (reference sequence). This CDR3 is 17 amino acids long. V lost 5 bases and J lost 0; bases outside the gene matches: 7. The CDR3 loop reads CASSRTSGSLFSYEQYF. In nucleotides, the CDR3 is TGTGCCAGCAGCCGGACTAGCGGGAGCCTTTTCTCCTACGAGCAGTACTTC.

The V call is TRBV4-2, the J call TRBJ1-5; D perhaps matches TRBD1 (5 bases). From germline, CDR1 is LGHNA and CDR2 YNFKEQ. V was cut by 0 bases and J by 5 bases, with 11 bases left in between. This CDR3 spans 15 amino acids. This chain's CDR3 is CASSQDLGPDQPQHF. The DNA for the CDR3 is TGTGCCAGCAGCCAAGATCTGGGGCCCGATCAGCCCCAGCATTTT.

This chain uses TRBV14 with TRBJ1-1; the D is unclear. CDR1 SGHDN and CDR2 FVKESK come from the germline V gene. Deletions cut 4 bases from V and 0 bases from J, with 9 bases between. CDR3 length: 14 amino acids. CDR3 in amino acids: CASSPTSVNTEAFF. The CDR3 DNA sequence: TGTGCCAGCAGCCCCACCAGTGTGAACACTGAAGCTTTCTTT.

The V gene is TRBV2, the J gene TRBJ2-7, with TRBD2 as a possible D gene (6 bases). Germline CDR1 is SNHLY and CDR2 is FYNNEI. CDR3 length equals 15 residues. The ends were cut back, 3 bases at V and 3 bases at J, with 15 bases in the middle. The CDR3 coding sequence is TGTGCCAGCAGTGAGAGCCAGCGGGCTAGCTACGAGCAGTACTTC. Translating it yields CASSESQRASYEQYF. The full variable domain, in which reference TRBV2 and TRBJ2-7 provide the parts outside the CDR3, is EPEVTQTPSHQVTQMGQEVILRCVPISNHLYFYWYRQILGQKVEFLVSFYNNEISEKSEIFDDQFSVERPDGSNFTLKIRSTKLEDSAMYFCASSESQRASYEQYFGPGTRLTVT.

The chain links TRBV21-1 to TRBJ2-2; TRBD1, the D gene given by the table, was not confirmed from the DNA. TRBV21-1 is termed a pseudogene. This CDR3 has 18 residues. CDR3 sequence reads: CASSKLVPGQRNTGELFF. CDR3 sequence (DNA): TGTGCCAGCAGCAAATTGGTCCCGGGACAGAGGAACACCGGGGAGCTGTTTTTT.

The genes are TRBV23-1 and TRBJ1-4; 7 nucleotides line up with TRBD1. TRBV23-1 is an ORF for which the function is uncertain. The CDR3 consists of 16 residues. Unmatched junction bases numbered 9, after V lost 1 base and J lost 7 bases. CDR3 protein: CASSQYTRGLGEKLFF. DNA of the CDR3: TGCGCCAGCAGTCAATACACGAGGGGGCTCGGTGAAAAACTGTTTTTT.

J is TRBJ2-7 and V is TRBV21-1; the D call in the table, TRBD2, was not verified against the DNA. TRBV21-1 is a recognized pseudogene. CDR3 length: 15 amino acids. The chain's CDR3 is CASSKGGGRVPEQYF. Here the CDR3 DNA reads TGTGCCAGCAGCAAAGGGGGGGGAAGAGTTCCCGAGCAGTACTTC.

To note about this clone: Other DNA sequences within the sample encode an identical CDR3. The gene calls are TRBV2 and TRBJ1-1, with 7 bases lining up with TRBD1. The length of the CDR3 is 13 residues. The V gene's germline CDR1 is SNHLY and CDR2 FYNNEI. V shed 5 bases, J shed 1 base, and the junction held 1 base outside the gene matches. CDR3 in DNA: TGTGCCAGCAGTCGACAGGGGAACACTGAAGCTTTCTTT. Amino acids: CASSRQGNTEAFF.

The chain is built from TRBV6-6 and TRBJ1-1; D remains unclear. The germline gives CDR1 MNHNY, CDR2 SVGAGI (reference sequence). The CDR3 spans 14 residues. The ends were cut back, 4 bases at V and 5 bases at J, with 14 bases in the middle. As DNA, the CDR3 is TGTGCCAGCAGTTCCGGACCGGGAGGAACTGAAGCTTTCTTT. It codes for CASSSGPGGTEAFF.

The V and J genes are TRBV9 and TRBJ1-4; 7 bases fit TRBD1. J was trimmed by 5 bases and V by 0 bases; bases with no gene match: 1. The CDR3 is 14 amino acids. Germline assignment: CDR1 SGDLS and CDR2 YYNGEE. The CDR3 region has the DNA TGTGCCAGCAGCGTAGGGACAGGCAATGAAAAACTGTTTTTT. This encodes CASSVGTGNEKLFF.

The chain recombines TRBV2 with TRBJ2-1, with 7 bases that match TRBD2. Germline assignment: CDR1 SNHLY and CDR2 FYNNEI. The CDR3 length is 15 residues. V was clipped by 5 bases and J by 6 bases; unmatched bases: 10. The CDR3 DNA follows: TGTGCCAGCAGTACACGTGGGGGGGGGATCAATGAGCAGTTCTTC. Protein: CASSTRGGGINEQFF.

The chain joins TRBV4-1 to TRBJ2-3, with 13 nucleotides matching TRBD2. CDR1 is MGHRA, CDR2 YSYEKL, per germline. The CDR3 consists of 17 residues. The V segment lost 0 bases and the J segment 4 bases; nucleotides outside the gene matches: 4. The CDR3 protein is CASSQEGTSGNSDTQYF. The CDR3 DNA reads as TGCGCCAGCAGCCAAGAAGGGACTAGCGGGAATTCAGATACGCAGTATTTT.

The V gene is TRBV5-1, the J gene TRBJ1-2; 7 bases match TRBD1. Looked up from germline, CDR1 is SGHRS and CDR2 is YFSETQ. The CDR3 extends over 15 amino acids. Unmatched junction bases numbered 10, after V lost 4 bases and J lost 4 bases. This CDR3 reads CASSVDREDPYGYTF. The CDR3 DNA reads TGCGCCAGCAGCGTCGACAGGGAGGACCCCTATGGCTACACCTTC.

V and J are TRBV6-4 and TRBJ1-4; the D is unclear. The CDR3 is 15 residues long. Between the trimmed V and J ends, which lost 6 bases and 0 bases, there was a span of 11 bases. The germline CDR1 and CDR2 sequences are MRHNA and SNTAGT. CDR3 sequence (DNA): TGTGCCAGCAGAAGAGTGGACTCAACTAATGAAAAACTGTTTTTT. Protein product: CASRRVDSTNEKLFF.

The count of this clone is one. The rearrangement links TRBV28 to TRBJ2-7; D call uncertain. Trimming removed 6 bases from V and 7 bases from J, with 13 bases in between. The CDR3 totals 12 residues. Germline V gene lookup returns CDR1 MDHEN and CDR2 SYDVKM. The CDR3 DNA reads as TGTGCCAGCAGCCCTCAAAATCGGGAGCAGTACTTC. This gives the protein CASSPQNREQYF.

The V and J genes are TRBV19 and TRBJ2-1; 10 nucleotides line up with TRBD2. V gave up 5 bases and J gave up 2 bases; unmatched junction bases: 9. CDR1 is LNHDA and CDR2 is SQIVND in the germline V gene (reference sequence). There are 17 residues in the CDR3. CDR3 in amino acids: CASSPIRTSGPYNEQFF. DNA for the CDR3: TGTGCCAGTAGTCCGATTAGGACTAGCGGTCCCTACAATGAGCAGTTCTTC.

The chain combines TRBV23-1 with TRBJ2-5; D gene uncertain. TRBV23-1 is marked as an open reading frame, function uncertain. V dropped 7 bases and J dropped 3 bases, with 15 bases sitting between them. CDR3 size: 14 residues. CDR3 bases: TGCGCCAGCAACCCACTACGCCCTGAAGAGACCCAGTACTTC. It yields the protein CASNPLRPEETQYF.

The CDR3 nucleotides are TGCGCCAGCAGCCCCGTGGGGGGAAGCAATCAGCCCCAGCATTTT. Translating gives CASSPVGGSNQPQHF. The rearrangement uses TRBV4-1 and TRBJ1-5, with D possibly matching TRBD1 (5 bases). Germline V lookup: CDR1 MGHRA, CDR2 YSYEKL. This CDR3 region has 15 residues. With 4 bases removed from V and 1 base from J, the gap between germline ends came to 11 bases.

This clone appeared a single time. The chain combines TRBV4-1 with TRBJ2-5; weak D call: TRBD1 (6 bases). In germline, CDR1 is MGHRA, CDR2 YSYEKL. The CDR3 runs 12 residues. V was trimmed by 0 bases and J by 11 bases, leaving 10 bases between them. The CDR3 bases are TGCGCCAGCAGCCAAGAACGGACAGAGCAGTACTTC. Residues: CASSQERTEQYF.

The chain employs TRBV30 and TRBJ1-2; D possibly corresponds to TRBD1 (5 bases). Germline assignment: CDR1 GTSNPN and CDR2 SVGIG (reference sequence). V lost 3 bases to trimming and J lost 6 bases, with 17 bases between them. This CDR3 has 14 residues. The CDR3 loop reads CAWSIRREVNGYTF. The CDR3 DNA sequence: TGTGCCTGGAGCATTCGCAGGGAGGTTAATGGCTACACCTTC.

This clone has just a few counts. This chain connects TRBV6-1 to TRBJ1-4; D is unresolved. This CDR3 comprises 16 residues. Looked up from germline, CDR1 is MNHNS and CDR2 is SASEGT. With 1 base removed from V and 8 bases from J, the gap between germline ends came to 17 bases. DNA for the CDR3: TGTGCCAGCAGTGAAGGGACCGGAGGTTTTTGGGAAAAACTGTTTTTT. It is translated as CASSEGTGGFWEKLFF.

This clone was observed a handful of times. The gene calls are TRBV4-2 and TRBJ2-2; no definite D call. This CDR3 is 16 amino acids long. Germline CDR1 reads LGHNA; CDR2 reads YNFKEQ. V gave up 4 bases and J gave up 0 bases, with 12 bases separating them. The CDR3 here is CASSPNLGSNTGELFF. The CDR3 DNA is TGTGCCAGCAGCCCCAACCTCGGGTCGAACACCGGGGAGCTGTTTTTT.

The J gene is TRBJ2-1, the V gene TRBV28; 14 bases agree with TRBD2. Trimming cost V 2 bases and J 7 bases; bases outside gene matches: 16. This CDR3 is 20 amino acids long. Germline V gives CDR1 MDHEN, CDR2 SYDVKM. As DNA, the CDR3 is TGTGCCAGCAGTTTAGGTATGGACAGAGGGACTAGCGGGAGAAGGAATGAGCAGTTCTTC. Protein sequence: CASSLGMDRGTSGRRNEQFF. Full variable domain (remainder filled in from reference TRBV28 and TRBJ2-1): DVKVTQSSRYLVKRTGEKVFLECVQDMDHENMFWYRQDPGLGLRLIYFSYDVKMKEKGDIPEGYSVSREKKERFSLILESASTNQTSMYLCASSLGMDRGTSGRRNEQFFGPGTRLTVL.